This T cell receptor beta chain was retrieved from a study of human T cells and chemical hapten exposure. Study-level findings and limits: PT1 expanded TCR numbers rose with patch test score.

This CDR3 has 14 amino acids. For the library, individual cDNA molecules each received unique molecular identifiers. TCRdb reprocessed the RACE reads via MiXCR and lists one record per CDR3 protein. The table includes over 80,000 distinct CDR3 sequences, approximately 10% detected once. The time point denotes: patch test 3, about 24 weeks after DPC sensitization. Noted treatment: therapeutic diphenylcyclopropenone sensitization with weekly scalp DPC. This clonotype was counted many times. What it binds is not known. This clonotype was obtained from a woman aged 25 to 45 with alopecia areata. Some clones in this sample may be carry-over from other donors' samples. The sample in question was whole blood, obtained in connection with sensitization to the hapten diphenylcyclopropenone (DPC). J is TRBJ2-1 and V is TRBV21-1; the table's D gene call, TRBD2, was not cross checked with the DNA. TRBV21-1 is a pseudogene segment. The CDR3 nucleotides read TGTGCCAGCAGATTAAGGACTAGCGGGTTTCAGCAGTTCTTC. Translated: CASRLRTSGFQQFF.